The 4 T cell receptor beta chains in this list originate from one sample, sequenced in a study of blood T cell repertoires in COVID-19. Measured with immunoSEQ multiplex PCR; TCRdb has only the in-frame clones, and not every one. Among 63,000 or so clones listed, roughly 82% were seen once. The specimen was peripheral blood. These receptors were obtained from a man aged 80 or over with active COVID-19.

A single count supports this clone. This chain uses TRBV10-3 with TRBJ1-6; D might be TRBD1 (5 bases). Germline CDR1 is ENHRY and CDR2 is SYGVKD. Trimming removed 3 bases at V and 9 bases at J, with 12 bases between. This CDR3 has 14 residues. CDR3 DNA: TGTGCCATCAGTGAAAGGGACTCCGGTTCACCCCTCCACTTT. Translated, it gives CAISERDSGSPLHF.

This chain connects TRBV5-6 to TRBJ2-6, with D perhaps matching TRBD1 (6 bases). CDR1 is SGHDT, CDR2 YYEEEE, per germline. V was trimmed by 0 bases and J by 0 bases, leaving 10 bases between them. The CDR3 length is 17 residues. This CDR3 is CASSLDLGGSGANVLTF. CDR3 in DNA: TGTGCCAGCAGCTTGGATTTAGGGGGCTCTGGGGCCAACGTCCTGACTTTC.

The chain joins TRBV19 to TRBJ2-5, with 8 bases matching TRBD1. Trimming took 3 bases from V and 2 from J; bases not matched to a gene: 5. The CDR3 consists of 15 residues. The V gene's germline CDR1 is LNHDA and CDR2 SQIVND (reference sequence). The CDR3 DNA is TGTGCCAGTAGTATTGGACAGGGCCTACAAGAGACCCAGTACTTC. Amino acid sequence: CASSIGQGLQETQYF. The full variable domain, in which reference TRBV19 and TRBJ2-5 provide the parts outside the CDR3, is DGGITQSPKYLFRKEGQNVTLSCEQNLNHDAMYWYRQDPGQGLRLIYYSQIVNDFQKGDIAEGYSVSREKKESFPLTVTSAQKNPTAFYLCASSIGQGLQETQYFGPGTRLLVL.

This chain connects TRBV7-2 to TRBJ1-5; the D is unclear. The V gene lost 4 bases and the J gene lost 5 bases, with 15 bases spanning the gap. The CDR3 is made up of 15 amino acids. CDR1 is SGHTA and CDR2 is FQGNSA in the germline V gene. CDR3 DNA: TGTGCCAGCAGCTCTAGAGCCGGATTGGATCAGCCCCAGCATTTT. Protein sequence: CASSSRAGLDQPQHF.